The sample holds one count of the clone carrying this TCR beta chain. This specimen comes from a study of blood T cell repertoires in COVID-19. Study information: Some COVID-19 samples were acute and others convalescent; all came from the United States, Italy and Spain. Sample material is recorded as cDNA or gDNA derived from T cells, B-cell-depleted T cells, or PBMCs.

The authors' processing: Reference gene primer amplification gave estimated nucleated cell counts. Clones were read by immunoSEQ multiplex PCR, and TCRdb kept only the in-frame ones, dropping some. V, J and clone size were drawn from that table, and D and trimming were deduced from the DNA. The sample holds about 260,000 clones, approximately 87% seen once. The source of this sequence is a man between 60 and 75 years old who had recovered from COVID-19. The specimen sequenced was peripheral blood.

The CDR3 DNA sequence: TGTGCCAGCAGCCAAAGACTAGCGGGGCCCAATGAGCAGTTCTTC. This sequence encodes CASSQRLAGPNEQFF. The J gene is TRBJ2-1, the V gene TRBV3-1 (or the pseudogene TRBV3-2); TRBD2 agrees at 11 bases. This CDR3 spans 15 amino acids. The V segment lost 2 bases and the J segment 6 bases; nucleotides outside the gene matches: 3. Germline V CDR1 and CDR2: LGHDT, YNNKEL (reference sequence).